Listed below are T cell receptor beta chains from one sample, sequenced in a study of blood T cell repertoires in COVID-19. Measured with immunoSEQ multiplex PCR; TCRdb has only the in-frame clones, and not every one. Here the sample spans a few hundred thousand clones, approximately 90% being singletons. What was sequenced was peripheral blood. The receptors shown here come from a woman aged 40 to 50 with acute or convalescent COVID-19. CDR3s include the opening cysteine and the closing phenylalanine or tryptophan. Each record gives: V gene, J gene, CDR3 protein.

>TRBV24-1|TRBJ1-2
CATSDPARDGYTF
>TRBV5-6|TRBJ1-2
CASSPPQGSYGYTF
>TRBV4-2|TRBJ1-5
CASSQTGQSSHPQHF
>TRBV30|TRBJ2-3
CAGGAGPTFADTQYF
>TRBV24-1|TRBJ1-1
CATALGTEAFF
>TRBV7-2|TRBJ2-5
CASSLEYSQETQYF
>TRBV2|TRBJ1-2
CASRGTGLGYGYTF
>TRBV5-1|TRBJ2-4
CASSPTQRDRGNIQYF
>TRBV9|TRBJ1-5
CARPGQGVLGSNQPQHF
>TRBV5-6|TRBJ1-4
CASSSLPGETNEKLFF
>TRBV2|TRBJ1-2
CASSELRQGQGGGYTF
>TRBV6-5|TRBJ1-2
CASSLDRGYGYTF
>TRBV10-1|TRBJ2-3
CASSGLGTSGVDTQYF
>TRBV9|TRBJ2-2
CASSGGAGRTGELFF
>TRBV2|TRBJ2-3
CASRVGQDGTQYF
>TRBV25-1|TRBJ1-1
CASSEQGARAEAFF
>TRBV5-6|TRBJ2-1
CASSLAGTGLMNEQFF
>TRBV2|TRBJ1-1
CASSGVNTEAFF
>TRBV24-1|TRBJ2-1
CATPGNSYNEQFF
>TRBV11-3|TRBJ2-5
CASSNRDSQETQYF
>TRBV30|TRBJ1-1
CAWRWTDNTEAFF
>TRBV12-3/TRBV12-4|TRBJ1-2
CASSQDRYGYTF
>TRBV5-4|TRBJ2-3
CASSSQGLSTDTQYF
>TRBV19|TRBJ1-5
CASSIGQGIGNQPQHF
>TRBV27|TRBJ1-2
CASSLKPTDRGNLHTF
>TRBV2|TRBJ2-5
CASSFERGGSQETQYF
>TRBV6-2/TRBV6-3|TRBJ1-2
CASSYPPRQGGYGYTF
>TRBV29-1|TRBJ1-1
CSVQGTTEAFF
>TRBV24-1|TRBJ2-1
CATSDSGTLNEQFF
>TRBV27|TRBJ1-2
CASTGVGANYGYTF
>TRBV4-1|TRBJ1-1
CASQTGSTEAFF
>TRBV5-1|TRBJ1-6
CASSTGYDSYNSPLHF
>TRBV6-4|TRBJ2-3
CASSLASSTDTQYF
>TRBV29-1|TRBJ1-1
CSVENGQVGGFFF
>TRBV25-1|TRBJ2-5
CASSERRGRQETQYF
>TRBV20-1|TRBJ1-1
CSASQGVTEAFF
>TRBV6-1|TRBJ1-1
CASSDMAGINTEAFF
>TRBV7-9|TRBJ2-2
CASSVGQITGELFF
>TRBV5-8|TRBJ1-2
CASPLGLGPGNGYTF
>TRBV5-4|TRBJ2-2
CASTLGGQGNGELFF
>TRBV3-1/TRBV3-2|TRBJ1-6
CAAGSSYNSPLHF
>TRBV2|TRBJ1-5
CASSERTESQPQHF
>TRBV6-5|TRBJ2-1
CASSYPGLGSGEQFF
>TRBV13|TRBJ1-5
CASRKGARDGPQHF
>TRBV18|TRBJ1-2
CASSIRGVYGYTF
>TRBV30|TRBJ1-5
CAWSSGISSNQPQHF
>TRBV5-1|TRBJ1-2
CASSWAARDYGYTF
>TRBV11-3|TRBJ2-5
CASSLAAGELETQYF
>TRBV4-1|TRBJ2-1
CASSPGLGLLNEQFF